This T cell receptor beta chain was captured in a study of Graves' ophthalmopathy and Graves' hyperthyroidism. Transcripts of RNA were the source for amplifying TCR beta CDR3 regions. Second-round multiplex PCR followed a first-round RT-PCR using HTBI primers. MiXCR, applied by TCRdb to the multiplex PCR reads, yields one record per CDR3 protein. Seen here are 300,000 or so distinct CDR3 sequences, about a sixth observed once, and the top ten hold roughly an eighth. Lactation, pregnancy, uncontrolled infections and other autoimmune diseases were all grounds for excluding patients. CDR3 length: 10 amino acids. Trimming took off 7 bases at V and 0 bases at J, with 3 bases between the two ends. CDR1 and CDR2 (germline): SQVTM, ANQGSEA.

This chain connects TRBV29-1 to TRBJ1-1; no firm D call. The sequencing sample was made of peripheral blood. This sequence originates from an adult man with Graves' ophthalmopathy. CDR3 nucleotide sequence: TGCAGCGGGATGAACACTGAAGCTTTCTTT. It yields the protein CSGMNTEAFF. Based on the CDR3 plus reference TRBV29-1 and TRBJ1-1, the full variable domain is SAVISQKPSRDICQRGTSLTIQCQVDSQVTMMFWYRQQPGQSLTLIATANQGSEATYESGFVIDKFPISRPNLTFSTLTVSNMSPEDSSIYLCSGMNTEAFFGQGTRLTVV.